Ten or more counts support the clone carrying this T cell receptor beta chain. The antigen remains undetermined. This record belongs to a study of human T cells and chemical hapten exposure. Looking at the study overall: Patients' scalps got diphenylcyclopropenone weekly throughout the approximately 25-week study.

Unique molecular identifiers were attached to individual cDNA molecules during library preparation. TCRdb reprocessed the RACE reads with MiXCR, giving one entry per CDR3 protein. The data show roughly 69,000 distinct CDR3 sequences, around a tenth seen once. Study-level results: Expanded TCRs were compared with controls, and the expanded TCRs formed significantly more large CDR3 similarity clusters. The number of TCRs above 1 in 1000 frequency did not change after DPC sensitization.

The ends were cut back, 4 bases at V and 1 base at J, with 14 bases in the middle. This CDR3 contains 16 residues. The time point was: patch test 2, 6 weeks after DPC sensitization. Treatment given: therapeutic diphenylcyclopropenone sensitization with weekly scalp DPC. Sequenced material: whole blood, taken in connection with sensitization to the hapten diphenylcyclopropenone (DPC). The source of this sequence is a woman between 45 and 60 years old with alopecia areata. Some clones in this sample may be carry-over from other donors' samples. The V gene is TRBV12-3 or TRBV12-4, the J gene TRBJ2-1; D tentatively fits TRBD1 or TRBD2 (5 bases each). The CDR3 loop is CASSSDEGRSYNEQFF. CDR3 coding DNA: TGTGCCAGCAGTTCAGACGAGGGGCGGTCCTACAATGAGCAGTTCTTC.